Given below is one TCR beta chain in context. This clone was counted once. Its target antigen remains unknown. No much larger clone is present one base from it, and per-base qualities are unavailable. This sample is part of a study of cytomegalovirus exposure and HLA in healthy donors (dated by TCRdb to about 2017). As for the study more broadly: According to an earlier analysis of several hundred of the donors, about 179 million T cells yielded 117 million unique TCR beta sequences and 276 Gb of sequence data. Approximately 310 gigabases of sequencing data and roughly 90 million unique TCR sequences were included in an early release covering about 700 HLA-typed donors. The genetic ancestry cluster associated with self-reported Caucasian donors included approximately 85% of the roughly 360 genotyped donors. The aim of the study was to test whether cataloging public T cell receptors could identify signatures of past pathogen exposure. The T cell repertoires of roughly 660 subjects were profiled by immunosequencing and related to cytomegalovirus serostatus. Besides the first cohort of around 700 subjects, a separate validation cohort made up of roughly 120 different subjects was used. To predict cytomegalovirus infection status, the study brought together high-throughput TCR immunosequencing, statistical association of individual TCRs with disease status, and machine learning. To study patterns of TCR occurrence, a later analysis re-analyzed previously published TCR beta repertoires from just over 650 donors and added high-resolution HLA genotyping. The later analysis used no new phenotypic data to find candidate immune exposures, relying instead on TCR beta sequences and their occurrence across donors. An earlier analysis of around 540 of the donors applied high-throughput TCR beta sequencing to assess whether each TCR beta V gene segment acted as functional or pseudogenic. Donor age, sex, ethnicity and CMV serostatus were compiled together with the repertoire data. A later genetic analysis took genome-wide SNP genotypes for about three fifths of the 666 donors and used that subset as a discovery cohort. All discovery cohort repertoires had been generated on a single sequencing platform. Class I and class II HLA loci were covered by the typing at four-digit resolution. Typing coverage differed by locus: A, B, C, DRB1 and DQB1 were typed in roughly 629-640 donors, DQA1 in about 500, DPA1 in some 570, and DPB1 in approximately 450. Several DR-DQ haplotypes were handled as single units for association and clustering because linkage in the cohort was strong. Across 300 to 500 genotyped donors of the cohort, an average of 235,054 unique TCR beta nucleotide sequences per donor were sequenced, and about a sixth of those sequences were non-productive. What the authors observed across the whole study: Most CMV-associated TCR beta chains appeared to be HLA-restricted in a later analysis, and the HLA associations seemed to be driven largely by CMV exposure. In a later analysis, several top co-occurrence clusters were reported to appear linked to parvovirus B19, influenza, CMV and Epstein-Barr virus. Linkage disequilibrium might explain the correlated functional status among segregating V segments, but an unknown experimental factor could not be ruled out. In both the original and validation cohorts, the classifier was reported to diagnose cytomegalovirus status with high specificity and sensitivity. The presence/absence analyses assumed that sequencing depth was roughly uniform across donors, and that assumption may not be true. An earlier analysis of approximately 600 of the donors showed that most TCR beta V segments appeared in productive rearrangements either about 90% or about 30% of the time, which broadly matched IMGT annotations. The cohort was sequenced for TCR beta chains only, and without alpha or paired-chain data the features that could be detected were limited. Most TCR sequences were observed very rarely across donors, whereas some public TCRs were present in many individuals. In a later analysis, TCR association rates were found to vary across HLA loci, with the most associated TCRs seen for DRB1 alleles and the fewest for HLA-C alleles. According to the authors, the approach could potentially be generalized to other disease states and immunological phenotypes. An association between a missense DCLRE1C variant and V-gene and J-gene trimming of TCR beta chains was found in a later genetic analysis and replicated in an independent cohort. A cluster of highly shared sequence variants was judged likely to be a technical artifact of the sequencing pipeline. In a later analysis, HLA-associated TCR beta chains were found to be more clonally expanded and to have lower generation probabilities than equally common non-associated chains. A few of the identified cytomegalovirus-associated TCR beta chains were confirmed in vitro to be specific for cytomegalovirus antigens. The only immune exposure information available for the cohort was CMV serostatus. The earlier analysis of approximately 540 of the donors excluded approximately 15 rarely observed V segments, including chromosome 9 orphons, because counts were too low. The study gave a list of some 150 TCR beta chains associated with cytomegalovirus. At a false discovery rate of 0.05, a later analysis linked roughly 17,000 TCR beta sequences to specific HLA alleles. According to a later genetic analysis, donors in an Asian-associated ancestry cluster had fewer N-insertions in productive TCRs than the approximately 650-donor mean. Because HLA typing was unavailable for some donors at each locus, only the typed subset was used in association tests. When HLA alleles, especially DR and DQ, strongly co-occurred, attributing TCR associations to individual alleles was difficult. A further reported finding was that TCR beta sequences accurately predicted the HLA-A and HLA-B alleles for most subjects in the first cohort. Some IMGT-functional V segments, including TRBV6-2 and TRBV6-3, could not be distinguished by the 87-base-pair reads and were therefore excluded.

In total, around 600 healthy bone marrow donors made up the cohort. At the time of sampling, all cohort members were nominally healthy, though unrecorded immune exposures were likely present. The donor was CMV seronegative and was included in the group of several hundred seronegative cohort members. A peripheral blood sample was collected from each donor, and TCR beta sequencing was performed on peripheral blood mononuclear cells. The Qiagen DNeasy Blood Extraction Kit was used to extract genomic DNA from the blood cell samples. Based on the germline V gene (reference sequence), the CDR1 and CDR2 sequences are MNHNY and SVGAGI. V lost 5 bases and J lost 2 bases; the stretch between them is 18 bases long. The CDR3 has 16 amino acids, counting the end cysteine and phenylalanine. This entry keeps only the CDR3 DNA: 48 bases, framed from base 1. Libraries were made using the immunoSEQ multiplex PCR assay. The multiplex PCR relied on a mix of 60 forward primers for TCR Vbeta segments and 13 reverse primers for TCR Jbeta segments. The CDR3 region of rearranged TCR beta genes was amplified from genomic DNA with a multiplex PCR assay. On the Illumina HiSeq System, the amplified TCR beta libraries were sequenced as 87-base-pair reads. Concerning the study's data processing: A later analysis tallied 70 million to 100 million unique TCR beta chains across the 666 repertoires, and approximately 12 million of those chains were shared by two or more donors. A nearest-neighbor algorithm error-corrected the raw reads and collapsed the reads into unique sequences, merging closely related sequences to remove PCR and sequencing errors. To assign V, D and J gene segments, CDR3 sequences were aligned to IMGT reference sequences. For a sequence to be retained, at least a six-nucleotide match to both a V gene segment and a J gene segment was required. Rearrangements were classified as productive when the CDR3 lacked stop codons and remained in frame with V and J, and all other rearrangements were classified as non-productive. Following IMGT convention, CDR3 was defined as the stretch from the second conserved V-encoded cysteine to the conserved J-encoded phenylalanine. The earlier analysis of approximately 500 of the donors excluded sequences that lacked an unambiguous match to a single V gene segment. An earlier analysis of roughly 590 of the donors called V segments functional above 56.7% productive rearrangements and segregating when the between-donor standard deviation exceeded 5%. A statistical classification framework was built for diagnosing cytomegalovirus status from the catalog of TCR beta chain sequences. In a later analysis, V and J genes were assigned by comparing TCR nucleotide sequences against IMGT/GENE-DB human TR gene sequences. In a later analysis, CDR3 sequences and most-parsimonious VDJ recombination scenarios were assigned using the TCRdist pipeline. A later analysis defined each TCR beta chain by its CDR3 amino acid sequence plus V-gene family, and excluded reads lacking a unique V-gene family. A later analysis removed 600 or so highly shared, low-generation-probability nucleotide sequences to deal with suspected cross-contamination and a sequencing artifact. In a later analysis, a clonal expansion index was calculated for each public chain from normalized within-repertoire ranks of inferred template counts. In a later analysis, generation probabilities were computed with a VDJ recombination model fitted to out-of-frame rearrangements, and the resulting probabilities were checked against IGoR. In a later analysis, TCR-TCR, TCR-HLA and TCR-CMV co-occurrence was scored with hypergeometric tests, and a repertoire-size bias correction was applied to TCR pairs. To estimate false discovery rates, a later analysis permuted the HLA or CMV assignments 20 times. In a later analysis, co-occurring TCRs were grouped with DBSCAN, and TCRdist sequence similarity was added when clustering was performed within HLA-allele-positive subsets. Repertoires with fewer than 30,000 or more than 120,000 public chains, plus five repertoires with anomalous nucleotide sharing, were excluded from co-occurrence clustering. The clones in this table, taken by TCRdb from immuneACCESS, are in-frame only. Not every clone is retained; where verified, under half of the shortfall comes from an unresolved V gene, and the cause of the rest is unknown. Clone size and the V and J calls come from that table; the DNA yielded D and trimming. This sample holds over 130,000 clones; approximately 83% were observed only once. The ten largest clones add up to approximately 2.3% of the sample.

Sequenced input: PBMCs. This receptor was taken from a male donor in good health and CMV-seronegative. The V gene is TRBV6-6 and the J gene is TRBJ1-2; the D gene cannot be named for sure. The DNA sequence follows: TGTGCCAGCAGTACCCCCGAGAGTTATCGGAACTATGGCTACACCTTC. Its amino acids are CASSTPESYRNYGYTF.